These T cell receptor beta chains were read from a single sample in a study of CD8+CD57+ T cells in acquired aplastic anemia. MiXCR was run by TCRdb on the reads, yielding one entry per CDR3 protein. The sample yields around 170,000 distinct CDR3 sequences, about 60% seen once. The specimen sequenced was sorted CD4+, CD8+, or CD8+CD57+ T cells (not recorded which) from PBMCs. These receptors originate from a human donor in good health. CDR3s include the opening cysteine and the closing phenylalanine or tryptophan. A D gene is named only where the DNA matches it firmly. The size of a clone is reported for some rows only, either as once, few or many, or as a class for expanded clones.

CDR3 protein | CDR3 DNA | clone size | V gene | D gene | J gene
CSARVRDRGLSDTEAFF | TGCAGTGCTAGAGTACGAGACAGGGGGCTTAGCGACACTGAAGCTTTCTTT | few | TRBV20-1 | TRBD1 | TRBJ1-1
CASNGGYGHTF | TGTGCCAGCAATGGGGGGTATGGCCACACCTTC | NA | TRBV2 | NA | TRBJ1-2
CASSFHGLAGGQHEQFF | TGTGCCAGCAGCTTCCACGGACTAGCGGGGGGGCAGCATGAGCAGTTCTTC | many | TRBV7-8 | TRBD2 | TRBJ2-1
CATSRDGDLAGPPYNEQFF | TGTGCCACCAGCAGAGATGGGGACTTGGCGGGGCCACCCTACAATGAGCAGTTCTTC | NA | TRBV15 | NA | TRBJ2-1
CATSDLGAGLTGELFF | TGTGCCACCAGTGATTTGGGGGCAGGGCTTACCGGGGAGCTGTTTTTT | NA | TRBV24-1 | NA | TRBJ2-2
CATRPGLAGQTHEQYF | TGTGCCACCCGTCCAGGCTTAGCGGGCCAAACCCACGAGCAGTACTTC | NA | TRBV19 | TRBD2 | TRBJ2-7
CSATTGTSGYEQYF | TGCAGTGCCACTACTGGGACTAGCGGCTACGAGCAGTACTTC | NA | TRBV20-1 | TRBD2 | TRBJ2-7
CATSSRTSGSPEQYF | TGTGCCACCAGCTCGCGGACTAGCGGCTCCCCCGAGCAGTACTTC | few | TRBV15 | TRBD2 | TRBJ2-7
CASSPSFYEQYF | TGTGCCAGCAGTCCTTCGTTCTACGAGCAGTACTTC | NA | TRBV2 | NA | TRBJ2-7
CASSFASNTGELFF | TGTGCCAGCAGCTTCGCGTCGAACACCGGGGAGCTGTTTTTT | NA | TRBV7-9 | NA | TRBJ2-2
CASSWGAGNEQFF | TGTGCCAGCAGCTGGGGGGCGGGGAATGAGCAGTTCTTC | NA | TRBV5-5 | NA | TRBJ2-1
CSAEGGQGNRYEQYF | TGCAGTGCTGAGGGGGGACAGGGGAATAGGTACGAGCAGTACTTC | NA | TRBV20-1 | TRBD1 | TRBJ2-7
CASSDNYGYTF | TGCGCCAGCAGTGACAACTATGGCTACACCTTC | NA | TRBV10-1 | NA | TRBJ1-2
CSGIWEGSYEQYF | TGCAGTGGTATATGGGAAGGCTCCTACGAGCAGTACTTC | NA | TRBV20-1 | NA | TRBJ2-7
CSAMGGTFHEQFF | TGCAGTGCTATGGGCGGGACCTTCCATGAGCAGTTCTTC | many | TRBV20-1 | NA | TRBJ2-1